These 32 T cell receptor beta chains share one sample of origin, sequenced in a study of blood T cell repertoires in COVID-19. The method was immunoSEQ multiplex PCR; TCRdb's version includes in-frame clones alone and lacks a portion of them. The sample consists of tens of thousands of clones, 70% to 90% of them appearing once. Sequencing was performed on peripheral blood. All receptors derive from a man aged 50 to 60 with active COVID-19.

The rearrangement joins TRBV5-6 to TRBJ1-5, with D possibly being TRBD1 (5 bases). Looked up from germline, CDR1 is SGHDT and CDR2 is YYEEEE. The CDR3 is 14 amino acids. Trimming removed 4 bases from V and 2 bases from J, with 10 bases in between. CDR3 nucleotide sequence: TGTGCCAGCAGCCCCAGGGAGGGCAATCAGCCCCAGCATTTT. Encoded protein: CASSPREGNQPQHF.

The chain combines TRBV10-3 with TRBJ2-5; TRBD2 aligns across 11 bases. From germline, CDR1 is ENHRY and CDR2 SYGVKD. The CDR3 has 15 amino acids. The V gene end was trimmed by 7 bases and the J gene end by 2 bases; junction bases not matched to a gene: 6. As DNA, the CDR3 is TGTGCCATCACTATTAGCGGGGGGGTTCAAGAGACCCAGTACTTC. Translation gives CAITISGGVQETQYF.

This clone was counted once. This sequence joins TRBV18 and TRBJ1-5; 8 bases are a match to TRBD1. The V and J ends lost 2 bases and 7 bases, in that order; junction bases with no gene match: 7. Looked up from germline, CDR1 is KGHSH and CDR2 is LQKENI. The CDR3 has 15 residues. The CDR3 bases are TGTGCCAGCTCACCATTTGAAACAGGGGGACAGCCCCAGCATTTT. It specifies CASSPFETGGQPQHF. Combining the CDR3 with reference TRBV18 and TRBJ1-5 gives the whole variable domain NAGVMQNPRHLVRRRGQEARLRCSPMKGHSHVYWYRQLPEEGLKFMVYLQKENIIDESGMPKERFSAEFPKEGPSILRIQQVVRGDSAAYFCASSPFETGGQPQHFGDGTRLSIL.

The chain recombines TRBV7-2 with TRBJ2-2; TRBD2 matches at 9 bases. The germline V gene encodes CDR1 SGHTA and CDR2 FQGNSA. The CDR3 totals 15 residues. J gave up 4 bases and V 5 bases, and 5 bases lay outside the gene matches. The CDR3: CASSPTSGGTGELFF. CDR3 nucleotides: TGTGCCAGCAGCCCGACTAGCGGCGGCACCGGGGAGCTGTTTTTT.

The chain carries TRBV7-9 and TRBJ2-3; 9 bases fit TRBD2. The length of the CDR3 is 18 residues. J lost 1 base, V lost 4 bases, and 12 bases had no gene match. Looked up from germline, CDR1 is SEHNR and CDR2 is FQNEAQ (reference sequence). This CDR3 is CASSSNVFAGGGTDTQYF. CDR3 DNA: TGTGCCAGCAGCTCGAACGTGTTTGCGGGAGGGGGCACAGATACGCAGTATTTT.

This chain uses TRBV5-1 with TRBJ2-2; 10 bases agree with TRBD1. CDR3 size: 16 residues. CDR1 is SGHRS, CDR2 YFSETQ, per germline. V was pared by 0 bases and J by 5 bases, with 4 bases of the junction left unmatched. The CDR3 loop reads CASSLEGQGLTGELFF. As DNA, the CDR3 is TGCGCCAGCAGCTTGGAGGGACAGGGGTTAACCGGGGAGCTGTTTTTT.

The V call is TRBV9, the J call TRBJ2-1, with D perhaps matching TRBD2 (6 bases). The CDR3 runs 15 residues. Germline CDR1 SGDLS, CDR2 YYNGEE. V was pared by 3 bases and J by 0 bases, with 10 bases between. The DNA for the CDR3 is TGTGCCAGCAGCGCGGAGGGCGGCTCCTACAATGAGCAGTTCTTC. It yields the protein CASSAEGGSYNEQFF. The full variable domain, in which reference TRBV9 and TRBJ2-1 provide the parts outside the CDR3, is DSGVTQTPKHLITATGQRVTLRCSPRSGDLSVYWYQQSLDQGLQFLIQYYNGEERAKGNILERFSAQQFPDLHSELNLSSLELGDSALYFCASSAEGGSYNEQFFGPGTRLTVL.

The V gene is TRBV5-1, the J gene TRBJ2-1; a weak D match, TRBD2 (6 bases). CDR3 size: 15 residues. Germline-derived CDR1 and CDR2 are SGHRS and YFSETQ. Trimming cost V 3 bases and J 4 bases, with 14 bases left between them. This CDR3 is CASSSGLSAYNEQFF. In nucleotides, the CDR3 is TGCGCCAGCAGCTCGGGACTTTCTGCGTACAATGAGCAGTTCTTC.

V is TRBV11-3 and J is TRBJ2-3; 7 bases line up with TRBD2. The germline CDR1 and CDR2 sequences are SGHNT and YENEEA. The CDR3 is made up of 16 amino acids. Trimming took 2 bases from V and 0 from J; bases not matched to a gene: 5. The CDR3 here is CASSLRKRGSTDTQYF. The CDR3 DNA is TGTGCCAGCAGCTTAAGGAAGCGGGGAAGCACAGATACGCAGTATTTT.

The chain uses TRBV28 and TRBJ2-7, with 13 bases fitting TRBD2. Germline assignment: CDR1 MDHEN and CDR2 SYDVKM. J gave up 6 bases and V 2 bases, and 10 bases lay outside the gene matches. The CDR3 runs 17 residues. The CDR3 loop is CASSLIARLAGGSEQYF. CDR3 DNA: TGTGCCAGCAGTTTAATCGCAAGACTAGCGGGAGGTAGCGAGCAGTACTTC.

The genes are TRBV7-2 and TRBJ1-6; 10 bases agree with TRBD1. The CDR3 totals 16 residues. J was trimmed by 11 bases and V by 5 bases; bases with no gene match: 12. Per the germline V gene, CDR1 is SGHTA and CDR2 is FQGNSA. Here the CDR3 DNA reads TGTGCCAGCAGCCAAGCCGGGACAGGGGTTCCCCCACCCCTCCACTTT. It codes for CASSQAGTGVPPPLHF.

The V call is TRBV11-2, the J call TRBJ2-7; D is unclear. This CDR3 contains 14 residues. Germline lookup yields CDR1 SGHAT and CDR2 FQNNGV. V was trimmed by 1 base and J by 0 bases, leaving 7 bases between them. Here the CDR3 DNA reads TGTGCCAGCAGCTTAGGTCTGAGCTCCTACGAGCAGTACTTC. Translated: CASSLGLSSYEQYF. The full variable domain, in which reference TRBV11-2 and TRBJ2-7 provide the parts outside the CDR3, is EAGVAQSPRYKIIEKRQSVAFWCNPISGHATLYWYQQILGQGPKLLIQFQNNGVVDDSQLPKDRFSAERLKGVDSTLKIQPAKLEDSAVYLCASSLGLSSYEQYFGPGTRLTVT.

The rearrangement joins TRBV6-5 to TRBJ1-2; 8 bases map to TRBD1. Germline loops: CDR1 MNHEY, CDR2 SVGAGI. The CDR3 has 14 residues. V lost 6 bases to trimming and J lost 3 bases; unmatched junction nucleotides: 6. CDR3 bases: TGTGCCAGCAGAACAGGGGGTACCGACTATGGCTACACCTTC. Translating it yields CASRTGGTDYGYTF.

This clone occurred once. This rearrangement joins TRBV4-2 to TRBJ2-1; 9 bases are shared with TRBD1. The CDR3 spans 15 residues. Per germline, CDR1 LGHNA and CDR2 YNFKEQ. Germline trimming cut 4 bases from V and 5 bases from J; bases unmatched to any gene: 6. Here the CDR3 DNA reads TGTGCCAGCAGCCCCGGGACAGGGAAAGACAATGAGCAGTTCTTC. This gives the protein CASSPGTGKDNEQFF.

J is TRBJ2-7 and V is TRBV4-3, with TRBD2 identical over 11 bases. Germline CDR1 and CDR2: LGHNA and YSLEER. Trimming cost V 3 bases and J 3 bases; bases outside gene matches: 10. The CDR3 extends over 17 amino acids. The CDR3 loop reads CASSQERLAGTYYEQYF. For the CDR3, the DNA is TGCGCCAGCAGCCAGGAGAGACTAGCGGGGACATACTACGAGCAGTACTTC.

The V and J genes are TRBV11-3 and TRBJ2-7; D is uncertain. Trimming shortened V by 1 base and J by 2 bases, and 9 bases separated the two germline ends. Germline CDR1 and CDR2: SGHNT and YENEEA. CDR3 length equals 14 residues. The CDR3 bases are TGTGCCAGCAGCTTAGGGGCAGAAACCTACGAGCAGTACTTC. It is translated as CASSLGAETYEQYF.

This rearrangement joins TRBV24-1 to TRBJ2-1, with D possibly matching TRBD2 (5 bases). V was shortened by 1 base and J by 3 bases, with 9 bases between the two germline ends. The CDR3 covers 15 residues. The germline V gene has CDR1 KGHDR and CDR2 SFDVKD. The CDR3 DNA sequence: TGTGCCACCAGTGATTTAGCAGCGGACTACAATGAGCAGTTCTTC. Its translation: CATSDLAADYNEQFF.

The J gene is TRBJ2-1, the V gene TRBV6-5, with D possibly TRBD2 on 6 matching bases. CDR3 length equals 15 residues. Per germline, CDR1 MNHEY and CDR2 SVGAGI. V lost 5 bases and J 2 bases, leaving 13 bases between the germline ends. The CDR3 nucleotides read TGTGCCAGCAGTCACGGACTATGGCCCTACAATGAGCAGTTCTTC. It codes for CASSHGLWPYNEQFF.

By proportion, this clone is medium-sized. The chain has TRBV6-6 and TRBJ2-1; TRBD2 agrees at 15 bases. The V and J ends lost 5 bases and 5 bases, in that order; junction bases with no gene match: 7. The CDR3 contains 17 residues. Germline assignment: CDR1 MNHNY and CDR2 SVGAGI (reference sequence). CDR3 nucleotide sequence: TGTGCCAGCAGTCCTGCAAGGACTAGCGGGGGGGACAATGAGCAGTTCTTC. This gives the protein CASSPARTSGGDNEQFF.

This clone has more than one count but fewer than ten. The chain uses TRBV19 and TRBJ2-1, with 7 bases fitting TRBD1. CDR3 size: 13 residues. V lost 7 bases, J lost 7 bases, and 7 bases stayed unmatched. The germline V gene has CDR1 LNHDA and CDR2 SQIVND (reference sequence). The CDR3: CASTSDRANEQFF. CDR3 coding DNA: TGTGCCAGTACCTCAGACAGGGCAAATGAGCAGTTCTTC.

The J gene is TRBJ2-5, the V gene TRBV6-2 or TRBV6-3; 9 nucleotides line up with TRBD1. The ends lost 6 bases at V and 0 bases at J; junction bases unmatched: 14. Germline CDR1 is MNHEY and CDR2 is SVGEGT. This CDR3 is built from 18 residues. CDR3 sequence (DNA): TGTGCCAGCAGCCTGCGGGCATCCGGGACAGGGTACCAAGAGACCCAGTACTTC. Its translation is CASSLRASGTGYQETQYF.

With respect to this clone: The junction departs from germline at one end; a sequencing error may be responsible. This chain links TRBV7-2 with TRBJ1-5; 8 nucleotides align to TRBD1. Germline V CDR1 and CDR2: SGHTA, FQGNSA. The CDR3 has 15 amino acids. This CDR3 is CASSIAGTGYQPQHF. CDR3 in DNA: TGTGCCAGCAGCATAGCGGGGACAGGCTATCAGCCCCAGCATTTT.

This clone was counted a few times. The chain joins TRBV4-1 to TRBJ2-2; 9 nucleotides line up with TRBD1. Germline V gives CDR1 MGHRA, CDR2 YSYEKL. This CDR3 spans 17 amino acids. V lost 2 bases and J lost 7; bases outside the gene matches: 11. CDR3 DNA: TGCGCCAGCAGCCAAAAAGCCGGGACAGGGACGGTCGGGGAGCTGTTTTTT. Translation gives CASSQKAGTGTVGELFF.

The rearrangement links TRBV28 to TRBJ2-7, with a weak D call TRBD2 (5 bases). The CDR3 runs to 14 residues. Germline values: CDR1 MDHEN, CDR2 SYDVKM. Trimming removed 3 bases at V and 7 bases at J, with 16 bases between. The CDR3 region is CASSLRGGRGEQYF. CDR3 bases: TGTGCCAGCAGTTTGAGAGGCGGCAGAGGGGAGCAGTACTTC.

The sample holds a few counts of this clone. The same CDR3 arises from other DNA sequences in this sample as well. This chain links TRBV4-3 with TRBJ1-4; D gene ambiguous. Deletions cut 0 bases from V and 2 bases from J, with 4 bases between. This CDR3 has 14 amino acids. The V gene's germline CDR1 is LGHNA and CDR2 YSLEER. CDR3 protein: CASSQDSTNEKLFF. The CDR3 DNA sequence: TGCGCCAGCAGCCAAGATAGCACTAATGAAAAACTGTTTTTT.

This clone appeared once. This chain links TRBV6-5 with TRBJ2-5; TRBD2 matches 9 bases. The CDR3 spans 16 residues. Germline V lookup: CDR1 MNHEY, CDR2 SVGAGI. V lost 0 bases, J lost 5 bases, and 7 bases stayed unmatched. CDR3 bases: TGTGCCAGCAGTTACTCTCCGACTAGCGGAGGGGAGACCCAGTACTTC. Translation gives CASSYSPTSGGETQYF.

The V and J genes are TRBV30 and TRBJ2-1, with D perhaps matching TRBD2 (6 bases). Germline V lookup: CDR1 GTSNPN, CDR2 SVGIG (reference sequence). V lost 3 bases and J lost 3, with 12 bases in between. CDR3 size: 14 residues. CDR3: CAWRGDSYYNEQFF. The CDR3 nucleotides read TGTGCCTGGAGGGGGGACTCCTACTACAATGAGCAGTTCTTC.

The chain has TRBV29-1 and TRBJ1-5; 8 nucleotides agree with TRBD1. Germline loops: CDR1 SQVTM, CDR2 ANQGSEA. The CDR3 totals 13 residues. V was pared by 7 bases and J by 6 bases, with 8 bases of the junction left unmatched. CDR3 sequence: CSAWDRPGQPQHF. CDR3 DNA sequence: TGCAGCGCCTGGGACAGGCCGGGTCAGCCCCAGCATTTT.

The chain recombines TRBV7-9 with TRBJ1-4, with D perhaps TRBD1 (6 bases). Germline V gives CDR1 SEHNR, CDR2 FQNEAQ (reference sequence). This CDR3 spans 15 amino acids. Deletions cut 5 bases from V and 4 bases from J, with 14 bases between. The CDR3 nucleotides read TGTGCCAGCAGCCGAAACAGGGCTTATAATGAAAAACTGTTTTTT. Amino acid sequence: CASSRNRAYNEKLFF.

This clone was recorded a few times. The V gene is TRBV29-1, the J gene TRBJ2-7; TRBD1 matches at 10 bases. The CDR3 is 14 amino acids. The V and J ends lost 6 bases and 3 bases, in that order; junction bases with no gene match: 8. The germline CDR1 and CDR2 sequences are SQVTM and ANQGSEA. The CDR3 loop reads CSVVPGDRGYEQYF. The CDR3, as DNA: TGCAGCGTAGTCCCTGGGGACAGGGGCTACGAGCAGTACTTC.

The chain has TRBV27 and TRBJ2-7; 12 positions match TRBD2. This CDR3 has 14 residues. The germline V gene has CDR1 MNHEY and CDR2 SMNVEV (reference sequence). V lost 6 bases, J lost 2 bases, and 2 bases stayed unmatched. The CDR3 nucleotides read TGTGCCAGCAGCCGGACTAGCGGGACCTACGAGCAGTACTTC. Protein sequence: CASSRTSGTYEQYF.

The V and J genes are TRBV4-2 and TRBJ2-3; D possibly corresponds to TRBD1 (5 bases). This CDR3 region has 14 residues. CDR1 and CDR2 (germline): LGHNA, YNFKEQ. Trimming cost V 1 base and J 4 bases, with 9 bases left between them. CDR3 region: CASSQVQAPDTQYF. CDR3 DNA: TGTGCCAGCAGCCAAGTACAGGCCCCAGATACGCAGTATTTT.